This entry lists 17 T cell receptor beta chains sequenced from one sample in a study of T cells in Graves' hyperthyroidism and ophthalmopathy. From RNA transcripts, TCR beta CDR3 regions were amplified. Carried out on the TCR CDR3, a first-round RT-PCR used the HTBI primer set. TCRdb ran MiXCR on the multiplex PCR reads and lists one entry per CDR3 protein. The sample holds more than 350,000 distinct CDR3 sequences, about 15% seen once. Sequencing was carried out using blood. The source is a woman between 55 and 75 years old with Graves' ophthalmopathy.

This clonotype was observed a handful of times. The chain recombines TRBV3-1 with TRBJ2-7; tentative D call: TRBD1 (5 bases). From germline, CDR1 is LGHDT and CDR2 YNNKEL (reference sequence). The CDR3 covers 17 residues. Trimming took off 0 bases at V and 3 bases at J, with 18 bases between the two ends. CDR3 sequence reads: CASSQDLGRESGYEQYF. DNA of the CDR3: TGTGCCAGCAGCCAAGATTTAGGCAGGGAAAGTGGCTACGAGCAGTACTTC.

This clonotype has only a few counts. The V and J genes are TRBV20-1 and TRBJ1-1; D is unclear. The CDR3 is 16 amino acids. V dropped 0 bases and J dropped 0 bases, with 14 bases sitting between them. Per the germline V gene, CDR1 is DFQATT and CDR2 is SNEGSKA (reference sequence). CDR3 in DNA: TGCAGTGCTAGAGATCCTGGAGGCAGAATGAACACTGAAGCTTTCTTT. This encodes CSARDPGGRMNTEAFF.

This clonotype appeared a few times. The chain has TRBV18 and TRBJ1-1; possible D gene TRBD1, 6 bases. The CDR3 has 16 amino acids. Germline CDR1 reads KGHSH; CDR2 reads LQKENI. Deletions cut 0 bases from V and 1 base from J, with 12 bases between. CDR3 sequence reads: CASSPPSRGPNTEAFF. DNA of the CDR3: TGTGCCAGCTCACCACCAAGCAGGGGCCCGAACACTGAAGCTTTCTTT.

This sequence joins TRBV5-1 and TRBJ1-1; no reliable D call. V was clipped by 4 bases and J by 2 bases, with 12 bases between them. In germline, CDR1 is SGHRS, CDR2 YFSETQ. This CDR3 comprises 14 residues. The CDR3 coding sequence is TGCGCCAGCAGCATCTCCGGGCTAAACACTGAAGCTTTCTTT. Encoded protein: CASSISGLNTEAFF.

This clonotype was detected many times. This chain joins TRBV3-1 and TRBJ2-5; D might be TRBD1 or TRBD2, each matching 6 bases. CDR1 and CDR2 (germline): LGHDT, YNNKEL (reference sequence). CDR3 length: 14 residues. V shed 1 base and J shed 4 bases, with 10 bases lying between them. The CDR3 here is CASSQGRGRETQYF. The CDR3 DNA is TGTGCCAGCAGCCAAGGGAGGGGGAGAGAGACCCAGTACTTC.

This clonotype was observed a handful of times. V gene TRBV3-1 combines with J gene TRBJ1-1; D is unclear. Germline V gene sequence: CDR1 LGHDT, CDR2 YNNKEL (reference sequence). Trimming left V 0 bases short and J 4 bases short, with 9 bases between. The CDR3 contains 14 residues. The CDR3 loop is CASSQEAWGTEAFF. CDR3 DNA: TGTGCCAGCAGCCAAGAGGCTTGGGGCACTGAAGCTTTCTTT. The entire variable domain, with the rest obtained from reference TRBV3-1 and TRBJ1-1, is as follows: DTAVSQTPKYLVTQMGNDKSIKCEQNLGHDTMYWYKQDSKKFLKIMFSYNNKELIINETVPNRFSPKSPDKAHLNLHINSLELGDSAVYFCASSQEAWGTEAFFGQGTRLTVV.

This clonotype turned up a few times. The chain joins TRBV12-3 or TRBV12-4 to TRBJ1-4; D call uncertain. The CDR3 has 16 amino acids. V shed 5 bases and J shed 6 bases, with 19 bases lying between them. The CDR3 spells CASSHTDAVSYEKLFF. CDR3 nucleotides: TGTGCCAGCAGTCATACGGACGCCGTGAGTTATGAAAAACTGTTTTTT.

This chain connects TRBV7-3 to TRBJ2-3; 8 nucleotides agree with TRBD1. Germline V gene sequence: CDR1 SGHTA, CDR2 FQGTGA. V trimming: 2 bases; J trimming: 9 bases; junction bases outside the gene matches: 4. The CDR3 runs to 13 residues. CDR3 coding DNA: TGTGCCAGCAGCTTAGGAACAGGGGGGACGCAGTATTTT. This sequence encodes CASSLGTGGTQYF.

This clonotype has ten or more counts. V gene TRBV6-1 combines with J gene TRBJ2-4; 10 bases map to TRBD1. With 5 bases clipped from V and 6 bases from J, the junction kept 4 bases outside the gene matches. Germline CDR1 MNHNS, CDR2 SASEGT. The CDR3 covers 14 residues. The CDR3 DNA reads TGTGCCAGCAGTCTTGACAGGGGGCGAAACATTCAGTACTTC. It is translated as CASSLDRGRNIQYF.

At least ten counts were recorded for this clonotype. The chain uses TRBV12-3 or TRBV12-4 and TRBJ1-2; unclear D gene. This CDR3 is built from 15 residues. The V gene lost 4 bases and the J gene lost 7 bases, with 19 bases spanning the gap. CDR3 amino acids: CASSSPEGGRCGYTF. CDR3 in DNA: TGTGCCAGCAGTTCCCCAGAGGGTGGCCGATGTGGCTACACCTTC.

This clonotype was recorded at least ten times. The chain links TRBV2 to TRBJ1-2; D uncertain. CDR1 is SNHLY, CDR2 FYNNEI, per germline. The CDR3 spans 13 residues. Trimming left V 9 bases short and J 5 bases short, with 16 bases between. In DNA, the CDR3 is TGTGCCAGGTTGGAAGGGTCTTGGTATGGCTACACCTTC. Translation gives CARLEGSWYGYTF.

In this sample, this clonotype turned up a few times. This chain links TRBV6-5 with TRBJ1-1; D unclear. The germline V gene encodes CDR1 MNHEY and CDR2 SVGAGI. Trimming took off 2 bases at V and 4 bases at J, with 11 bases between the two ends. This CDR3 has 14 residues. DNA of the CDR3: TGTGCCAGCAGTTACGCGGGAGGAGGCACTGAAGCTTTCTTT. Amino acids: CASSYAGGGTEAFF.

This clonotype was counted between two and nine times. The germline gene is not matched at one end of the junction; a read error may be the cause. CDR3 DNA: TGTGCCAGCAGCTTGCTGGGGTATAGCAATCGGCCCCAGCATTTT. Protein product: CASSLLGYSNRPQHF. V and J are TRBV28 and TRBJ1-5; the D is unclear. CDR3 size: 15 residues. Germline V CDR1 and CDR2: MDHEN, SYDVKM.

This chain connects TRBV20-1 to TRBJ2-1; TRBD2 matches 14 bases. CDR3 length: 16 amino acids. From germline, CDR1 is DFQATT and CDR2 SNEGSKA (reference sequence). V lost 5 bases and J lost 2; bases outside the gene matches: 5. The CDR3 DNA is TGCAGTGCTTCGACTAGCGGGAGGGGGACCTACAATGAGCAGTTCTTC. Its protein product is CSASTSGRGTYNEQFF.

The rearrangement joins TRBV20-1 to TRBJ2-7; tentatively, D is TRBD1 (7 bases). CDR3 length: 13 amino acids. V was shortened by 6 bases and J by 5 bases, with 17 bases between the two germline ends. From germline, CDR1 is DFQATT and CDR2 SNEGSKA (reference sequence). CDR3 sequence reads: CSATEGAGNEQYF. The CDR3 DNA reads TGCAGTGCGACAGAGGGGGCGGGGAACGAGCAGTACTTC.

This clonotype has only a few counts. CDR3 in amino acids: CSAQLGGGRTDTQYF. CDR3 DNA: TGCAGTGCTCAACTTGGCGGAGGTCGCACAGATACGCAGTATTTT. J is TRBJ2-3 and V is TRBV20-1; perhaps TRBD2 as D (5 bases). V was cut by 5 bases and J by 1 base, with 16 bases left in between. The CDR3 runs 15 residues. CDR1 and CDR2 (germline): DFQATT, SNEGSKA (reference sequence).

This clonotype was found many times. The V gene is TRBV2, the J gene TRBJ2-7; the D gene is possibly TRBD2 (5 bases). The CDR3 totals 10 residues. CDR1 and CDR2 from the germline V gene are SNHLY and FYNNEI. V dropped 4 bases and J dropped 7 bases, with 5 bases sitting between them. The CDR3 region has the DNA TGTGCCAGCAGTGCGGGGGAGCAGTACTTC. Protein: CASSAGEQYF.